Listed here are 27 T cell receptor beta chains from one sample, sequenced in a study of blood T cell repertoires in COVID-19 (dated by TCRdb to 2018 to 2021). The protocol used for the library was the immunoSEQ multiplex PCR assay. Entries here come from immuneACCESS through TCRdb and include only in-frame sequences with V and J called. Some clones fail to appear in such tables; in the studies checked, an unresolved V gene covers under half of the shortfall, and the cause of the remainder is unknown. For this sample there are some 360,000 clones; around 87% appear just once. 2.3% of the sample is taken by the ten largest. The specimen was peripheral blood. These TCRs come from a woman aged 55-75 years with COVID-19, enrolled during active disease.

V and J are TRBV4-1 and TRBJ1-1, with 7 bases identical to TRBD1. Germline CDR1 reads MGHRA; CDR2 reads YSYEKL. There are 15 residues in the CDR3. V trimming: 4 bases; J trimming: 0 bases; junction bases outside the gene matches: 5. The CDR3, as DNA: TGCGCCAGCAGCCGAGGGGGACAGTTGAACACTGAAGCTTTCTTT. This gives the protein CASSRGGQLNTEAFF.

The V call is TRBV15, the J call TRBJ1-1; D not resolved. The V gene lost 6 bases and the J gene lost 6 bases, with 14 bases spanning the gap. Germline V gene sequence: CDR1 LNHNV, CDR2 YYDKDF (reference sequence). CDR3 length: 13 amino acids. CDR3 sequence (DNA): TGTGCCACCAGAGACTCCAAAGATTCTGAAGCTTTCTTT. It is translated as CATRDSKDSEAFF. The whole variable domain, remainder taken from reference TRBV15 and TRBJ1-1, is DAMVIQNPRYQVTQFGKPVTLSCSQTLNHNVMYWYQQKSSQAPKLLFHYYDKDFNNEADTPDNFQSRRPNTSFCFLDIRSPGLGDTAMYLCATRDSKDSEAFFGQGTRLTVV.

The CDR3 protein is CASSVETSLSYGYTF. The DNA of the CDR3 is TGTGCCAGCAGCGTAGAGACCTCACTAAGCTATGGCTACACCTTC. V usage is TRBV9 and J usage is TRBJ1-2; D is unclear. Germline CDR1 and CDR2: SGDLS and YYNGEE. With 0 bases removed from V and 4 bases from J, the gap between germline ends came to 13 bases. There are 15 residues in the CDR3.

The chain combines TRBV4-1 with TRBJ1-5, with 7 bases lining up with TRBD1. With 1 base clipped from V and 5 bases from J, the junction kept 5 bases outside the gene matches. CDR1 is MGHRA and CDR2 is YSYEKL in the germline V gene. The CDR3 length is 15 residues. The CDR3 DNA reads TGCGCCAGCAGCCAAGGCAAGACAGGGTATCAGCCCCAGCATTTT. It yields the protein CASSQGKTGYQPQHF.

The chain recombines TRBV25-1 with TRBJ1-5, with D possibly matching TRBD1 (5 bases). Germline V gene lookup returns CDR1 MGHDK and CDR2 SYGVNS. Trimming shortened V by 4 bases and J by 0 bases, and 10 bases separated the two germline ends. The CDR3 totals 15 residues. Written as DNA, the CDR3 is TGTGCCAGCAGTGCCGACAGATTTAGCAATCAGCCCCAGCATTTT. Its translation is CASSADRFSNQPQHF.

The chain links TRBV19 to TRBJ2-5; D is possibly TRBD1 (6 bases). The CDR3 is 14 amino acids. CDR1 and CDR2 (germline): LNHDA, SQIVND (reference sequence). Trimming pared 4 bases from V and 2 bases from J, leaving 11 bases between. The CDR3 DNA sequence: TGTGCCAGTAGTAAGGACAGATCTCAAGAGACCCAGTACTTC. Protein sequence: CASSKDRSQETQYF.

This clone was counted a single time. V and J are TRBV4-1 and TRBJ2-7, with 7 bases identical to TRBD2. Trimming removed 1 base from V and 6 bases from J; junction bases left unmatched: 15. There are 17 residues in the CDR3. Germline loops: CDR1 MGHRA, CDR2 YSYEKL. CDR3 DNA sequence: TGCGCCAGCAGCCAAGGATTAGCGGGTTCCCTCTTCGGCGAGCAGTACTTC. It encodes CASSQGLAGSLFGEQYF.

This chain connects TRBV6-1 to TRBJ1-2; D uncertain. Germline loops: CDR1 MNHNS, CDR2 SASEGT. V shed 0 bases and J shed 8 bases, with 10 bases lying between them. This CDR3 has 13 amino acids. The CDR3 coding sequence is TGTGCCAGCAGTGAAGCCCCGGGTTTCGGCTACACCTTC. Its protein is CASSEAPGFGYTF.

V and J are TRBV6-5 and TRBJ2-3, with D possibly matching TRBD2 (5 bases). V shed 4 bases and J shed 0 bases, with 14 bases lying between them. From germline, CDR1 is MNHEY and CDR2 SVGAGI. The CDR3 has 16 amino acids. Here the CDR3 DNA reads TGTGCCAGCAGTTCCCGGACTTCCCCTAGCACAGATACGCAGTATTTT. Translated: CASSSRTSPSTDTQYF.

V is TRBV28 and J is TRBJ1-3; TRBD1 is a possible D gene (5 bases). V was pared by 6 bases and J by 7 bases, with 19 bases between. Germline assignment: CDR1 MDHEN and CDR2 SYDVKM. The CDR3 spans 15 residues. CDR3 residues: CASSHDSLGGNTIYF. The CDR3 DNA follows: TGTGCCAGCAGCCATGACAGTCTTGGAGGGAACACCATATATTTT.

The rearrangement joins TRBV4-1 to TRBJ2-7; D is possibly TRBD2 (5 bases). The germline gives CDR1 MGHRA, CDR2 YSYEKL. This CDR3 spans 14 amino acids. V was pared by 3 bases and J by 3 bases, with 12 bases between. The CDR3 is CASSHRDPDYEQYF. Here the CDR3 DNA reads TGCGCCAGCAGCCACCGGGATCCGGACTACGAGCAGTACTTC.

The chain couples TRBV5-1 to TRBJ2-5; D possibly corresponds to TRBD1 (6 bases). The CDR3 extends over 14 amino acids. V gave up 7 bases and J gave up 1 base, with 14 bases separating them. Germline loops: CDR1 SGHRS, CDR2 YFSETQ. CDR3 residues: CASQFTGSQETQYF. The CDR3 DNA reads as TGCGCCAGCCAATTTACAGGGTCCCAAGAGACCCAGTACTTC.

The V gene is TRBV5-4, the J gene TRBJ2-2; D is perhaps TRBD1 (6 bases). There are 16 residues in the CDR3. V was cut by 4 bases and J by 0 bases, with 13 bases left in between. Germline CDR1 and CDR2: SGHNT and YYREEE (reference sequence). The CDR3 DNA sequence: TGTGCCAGCAGCCTTCCTCAGGGGACGAACACCGGGGAGCTGTTTTTT. Its protein is CASSLPQGTNTGELFF. Filled out from reference TRBV5-4 and TRBJ2-2, the complete variable domain reads ETGVTQSPTHLIKTRGQQVTLRCSSQSGHNTVSWYQQALGQGPQFIFQYYREEENGRGNFPPRFSGLQFPNYSSELNVNALELDDSALYLCASSLPQGTNTGELFFGEGSRLTVL.

The chain uses TRBV18 and TRBJ2-1; TRBD2 is a possible D gene (6 bases). V lost 2 bases and J lost 8, with 13 bases in between. CDR3 size: 14 residues. Germline CDR1 reads KGHSH; CDR2 reads LQKENI. CDR3 residues: CASSPTGLSDEQFF. Written as DNA, the CDR3 is TGTGCCAGCTCACCAACGGGACTCTCCGATGAGCAGTTCTTC. The complete variable domain, with remaining parts taken from reference TRBV18 and TRBJ2-1, reads NAGVMQNPRHLVRRRGQEARLRCSPMKGHSHVYWYRQLPEEGLKFMVYLQKENIIDESGMPKERFSAEFPKEGPSILRIQQVVRGDSAAYFCASSPTGLSDEQFFGPGTRLTVL.

The rearrangement links TRBV7-6 to TRBJ1-1; the D gene is possibly TRBD1 (6 bases). V was clipped by 1 base and J by 5 bases, with 14 bases between them. The CDR3 sequence is 15 residues long. Germline values: CDR1 SGHVS, CDR2 FNYEAQ. The CDR3 DNA reads as TGTGCCAGCAGCTTAGTGGCGGGGGCTGGAACTGAAGCTTTCTTT. This encodes CASSLVAGAGTEAFF.

V and J are TRBV7-9 and TRBJ2-7, with a tentative D call TRBD2 (5 bases). Trimming shortened V by 5 bases and J by 5 bases, and 10 bases separated the two germline ends. The CDR3 runs 12 residues. From germline, CDR1 is SEHNR and CDR2 FQNEAQ (reference sequence). CDR3 protein: CASSLDYHEQYF. DNA for the CDR3: TGTGCCAGCAGCCTAGACTACCACGAGCAGTACTTC.

This chain joins TRBV3-1 (or the pseudogene TRBV3-2) and TRBJ1-1; TRBD1 aligns across 7 bases. This CDR3 comprises 14 residues. V dropped 3 bases and J dropped 3; count of bases not matched to a gene: 4. Germline V gene data show CDR1 as LGHDT and CDR2 as YNNKEL (reference sequence). The chain's CDR3 is CASSHDRADTEAFF. CDR3 sequence (DNA): TGTGCCAGCAGCCATGACAGGGCTGACACTGAAGCTTTCTTT.

The CDR3 nucleotides read TGTGCCAGCAGCTTAGTTGGTGGGAGCGCAGATACGCAGTATTTT. Encoded protein: CASSLVGGSADTQYF. V is TRBV7-9 and J is TRBJ2-3, with D possibly matching TRBD2 (5 bases). Trimming shortened V by 1 base and J by 4 bases, and 12 bases separated the two germline ends. The CDR3 is 15 residues long. Germline-derived CDR1 and CDR2 are SEHNR and FQNEAQ (reference sequence). Using reference TRBV7-9 and TRBJ2-3 for the parts outside the CDR3, the full variable domain is DTGVSQNPRHKITKRGQNVTFRCDPISEHNRLYWYRQTLGQGPEFLTYFQNEAQLEKSRLLSDRFSAERPKGSFSTLEIQRTEQGDSAMYLCASSLVGGSADTQYFGPGTRLTVL.

The chain joins TRBV5-6 to TRBJ1-5; TRBD1 is a possible D gene (5 bases). The CDR3 has 16 amino acids. Trimming stripped 0 bases from V and 6 bases from J, with 16 bases between. Germline lookup yields CDR1 SGHDT and CDR2 YYEEEE. CDR3: CASSLGGVVDSQPQHF. The DNA of the CDR3 is TGTGCCAGCAGCTTGGGTGGGGTAGTCGACAGTCAGCCCCAGCATTTT.

This chain joins TRBV24-1 and TRBJ2-3, with TRBD1 matching over 8 bases. The CDR3 has 16 residues. Germline V lookup: CDR1 KGHDR, CDR2 SFDVKD. Trimming removed 3 bases from V and 6 bases from J; junction bases left unmatched: 10. This chain's CDR3 is CATSDPSGTGPDTQYF. CDR3 DNA sequence: TGTGCCACCAGTGATCCCTCCGGGACAGGACCCGATACGCAGTATTTT.

J is TRBJ1-2 and V is TRBV6-5; the D gene is possibly TRBD1 (6 bases). CDR3 length equals 14 residues. Per the germline V gene, CDR1 is MNHEY and CDR2 is SVGAGI. V lost 5 bases, J lost 6 bases, and 16 bases lay in between. The CDR3 DNA follows: TGTGCCAGCAGTACCCGAGGGGGGGGCAATGGCTACACCTTC. Translating it yields CASSTRGGGNGYTF.

The chain is built from TRBV29-1 and TRBJ1-1, with D perhaps matching TRBD1 (5 bases). The germline V gene encodes CDR1 SQVTM and CDR2 ANQGSEA. Trimming pared 3 bases from V and 5 bases from J, leaving 10 bases between. The CDR3 has 12 amino acids. CDR3 coding DNA: TGCAGCGTTGACAGGGTAGGGACTGAAGCTTTCTTT. Translation gives CSVDRVGTEAFF.

The chain uses TRBV11-2 and TRBJ2-5; weak D call: TRBD2 (5 bases). This CDR3 is built from 15 residues. The germline V gene encodes CDR1 SGHAT and CDR2 FQNNGV. Trimming removed 1 base at V and 5 bases at J, with 14 bases between. CDR3 amino acids: CASSLGVAEEETQYF. The DNA for the CDR3 is TGTGCCAGCAGCTTAGGGGTGGCGGAGGAGGAGACCCAGTACTTC.

The chain has TRBV13 and TRBJ2-5; 8 bases are a match to TRBD1. V shed 3 bases, J shed 4 bases, and the junction held 1 base outside the gene matches. The germline gives CDR1 PRHDT, CDR2 FYEKMQ (reference sequence). The CDR3 totals 13 residues. CDR3 residues: CASSFTGGETQYF. The DNA of the CDR3 is TGTGCCAGCAGCTTTACAGGGGGAGAGACCCAGTACTTC.

This chain links TRBV4-1 with TRBJ2-5; TRBD2 matches at 12 bases. Per the germline V gene, CDR1 is MGHRA and CDR2 is YSYEKL. V lost 3 bases, J lost 5 bases, and 4 bases stayed unmatched. The CDR3 is 15 amino acids. The CDR3 nucleotides are TGCGCCAGCAGCCATCTAGCGGGGGGGCTGGAGACCCAGTACTTC. Its translation: CASSHLAGGLETQYF.

The V call is TRBV2, the J call TRBJ2-6; the D is unclear. Germline V gene sequence: CDR1 SNHLY, CDR2 FYNNEI. The V end was cut by 8 bases, the J end by 2 bases, with 10 bases between. The CDR3 is 14 amino acids. CDR3 amino acids: CASVTSTGANVLTF. As DNA, the CDR3 is TGTGCCAGCGTTACGAGCACTGGGGCCAACGTCCTGACTTTC.

This clone was detected a few times. This sequence joins TRBV6-2 or TRBV6-3 and TRBJ2-1; a possible D gene is TRBD2 (6 bases). V shed 2 bases and J shed 12 bases, with 11 bases lying between them. The CDR3 sequence is 12 residues long. Per germline, CDR1 MNHEY and CDR2 SVGEGT. CDR3 region: CASSYLGGLQFF. In nucleotides, the CDR3 is TGTGCCAGCAGTTACCTCGGGGGATTGCAGTTCTTC.